This T cell receptor (beta chain) came from a study of vaccination and CD4 T cells after COVID-19. Overall study results and limits: Vaccine-specific clones in convalescent patients were spike mono-reactive in 304 of 307 cases.

Scientists ran DNA taken from cultured CD4+ T cells through the Oncomine TCR Beta short-read assay for sequencing. MiXCR, run by TCRdb on the PCR reads, gives a single entry per CDR3 protein. Seen here are approximately 22,000 distinct CDR3 sequences, about 38% observed once, and the top ten hold approximately 17%. Turning to this clonotype: Antigen unknown.

The treatment is: approximately 9-day PBMC culture with coronavirus spike peptide pools or control peptides (ViraFEST assay). Peptide-pool expansion of antigen-specific T cells preceded TCR sequencing in ViraFEST. Negative nucleocapsid antibodies before and after vaccination showed no prior SARS-CoV-2 infection in healthy vaccine recipients. Germline CDR1 is SGHRS and CDR2 is YFSETQ. The V end lost 6 bases, the J end lost 3 bases, and 24 bases lay between the germline ends. This CDR3 contains 17 residues. The receptor comes from a human donor who received a COVID-19 vaccine. The chain joins TRBV5-1 to TRBJ1-2; the D gene is possibly TRBD1 (6 bases). This sample comprised CD4+ T cells from blood, cultured in vitro, obtained before SARS-CoV-2 vaccination. CDR3 bases: TGCGCCAGCAAGGGTGGTTCCAGTATGGGGGGCGACTATGGCTACACCTTC. Its translation: CASKGGSSMGGDYGYTF. The whole variable domain, remainder taken from reference TRBV5-1 and TRBJ1-2, is KAGVTQTPRYLIKTRGQQVTLSCSPISGHRSVSWYQQTPGQGLQFLFEYFSETQRNKGNFPGRFSGRQFSNSRSEMNVSTLELGDSALYLCASKGGSSMGGDYGYTFGSGTRLTVV.